The present entry profiles one T cell receptor beta chain with its context. Its target is unknown. Through a sample-barcoded 5' primer and a J-beta primer mix, a second PCR was run for 7 to 11 cycles. Tags on each cDNA molecule came from a template-switch adaptor with 12 random nucleotides. TCRdb re-derived calls from the 5' RACE reads in MiXCR, one entry per CDR3 protein. This sample has approximately 800,000 distinct CDR3 sequences; 35% to 40% occur once, and the top ten carry approximately 12%. Germline CDR1 and CDR2: SNHLY and FYNNEI. Losses at the gene ends were 6 bases for V and 2 bases for J; bases not matched to a gene: 7. The length of the CDR3 is 15 residues. This sample stems from a study of blood T cells in healthy people across ages. Study-wide points: Whereas aged donors had fewer naive CD4+ cells, long-lived donors had more of them and higher diversity.

The sample providers were healthy Caucasian people from Russia, aged about 6 to 100. There were at least 6 micrograms of total RNA extracted from every sample. What was sequenced was blood. V and J are TRBV2 and TRBJ1-1; 9 bases fit TRBD1. The source is a man aged 18 to 35 in good health. This chain's CDR3 is CASRHQQGANTEAFF. The CDR3 nucleotides are TGTGCCAGCAGGCATCAACAGGGGGCAAACACTGAAGCTTTCTTT.